The 32 T cell receptor beta chains listed next were all sequenced from one sample in a study of T cell responses to AZD1222 COVID-19 vaccine. TCRdb's table, derived via immunoSEQ multiplex PCR, lists solely in-frame clones and lacks some. The repertoire consists of around 30,000 clones, with roughly 92% occurring once and the leading ten covering 45%. The sample was peripheral blood, taken on day 0 of AZD1222 vaccination. The source is an adult in good health.

The chain uses TRBV11-2 and TRBJ1-3; 7 bases match TRBD1. CDR1 and CDR2 (germline): SGHAT, FQNNGV. The CDR3 is 17 amino acids. Trimming at V came to 6 bases and at J to 3 bases, leaving 14 bases not matched to a gene. The chain's CDR3 is CASRSPGQGVSGNTIYF. CDR3 nucleotides: TGTGCCAGCAGGTCTCCCGGGCAGGGGGTCAGTGGAAACACCATATATTTT.

The genes are TRBV2 and TRBJ1-5; D is ambiguous. V was pared by 3 bases and J by 0 bases, with 3 bases between. CDR1 and CDR2 (germline): SNHLY, FYNNEI. The CDR3 extends over 13 amino acids. The chain's CDR3 is CASSEISNQPQHF. DNA for the CDR3: TGTGCCAGCAGTGAGATTAGCAATCAGCCCCAGCATTTT.

V usage is TRBV7-8 and J usage is TRBJ2-1; 7 nucleotides agree with TRBD2. This CDR3 is built from 14 residues. V gave up 0 bases and J gave up 5 bases; unmatched junction bases: 1. CDR1 and CDR2 (germline): SGHVS, FQNEAQ. CDR3 sequence (DNA): TGTGCCAGCAGCTTAGCGGGGGGGAACAATGAGCAGTTCTTC. It yields the protein CASSLAGGNNEQFF.

This clone came up once. This rearrangement joins TRBV11-3 to TRBJ2-7, with D uncertain. Germline V gene data show CDR1 as SGHNT and CDR2 as YENEEA. This CDR3 has 13 amino acids. V was shortened by 0 bases and J by 6 bases, with 9 bases between the two germline ends. The CDR3 spells CASSLEPGGEQYF. CDR3 bases: TGTGCCAGCAGCTTAGAACCTGGCGGCGAGCAGTACTTC.

The rearrangement links TRBV4-3 to TRBJ2-7, with 13 bases that match TRBD2. The CDR3 extends over 18 amino acids. J was trimmed by 2 bases and V by 2 bases; bases with no gene match: 9. Looked up from germline, CDR1 is LGHNA and CDR2 is YSLEER. This chain's CDR3 is CASSQTGTSGAQAYEQYF. The CDR3 DNA reads TGCGCCAGCAGCCAAACCGGGACTAGCGGGGCGCAGGCCTACGAGCAGTACTTC.

J is TRBJ2-1 and V is TRBV5-1, with TRBD2 matching 8 bases. The germline CDR1 and CDR2 sequences are SGHRS and YFSETQ. Trimming cost V 10 bases and J 3 bases; bases outside gene matches: 12. CDR3 length equals 15 residues. CDR3 DNA sequence: TGCGCCGGATCAGTTAGCGGGGCCGACTACAATGAGCAGTTCTTC. Its translation is CAGSVSGADYNEQFF.

The rearrangement uses TRBV5-6 and TRBJ1-6; D unclear. CDR1 is SGHDT and CDR2 is YYEEEE in the germline V gene. The CDR3 sequence is 14 residues long. V lost 0 bases and J lost 6, with 7 bases in between. DNA of the CDR3: TGTGCCAGCAGCTTGGAGGGTTCTAATTCACCCCTCCACTTT. Translating gives CASSLEGSNSPLHF. Complete variable domain (other parts from reference TRBV5-6 and TRBJ1-6): DAGVTQSPTHLIKTRGQQVTLRCSPKSGHDTVSWYQQALGQGPQFIFQYYEEEERQRGNFPDRFSGHQFPNYSSELNVNALLLGDSALYLCASSLEGSNSPLHFGNGTRLTVT.

The chain links TRBV4-3 to TRBJ1-4; 8 nucleotides match TRBD1. CDR1 and CDR2 (germline): LGHNA, YSLEER. This CDR3 region has 16 residues. The J segment lost 4 bases and the V segment lost 0 bases, leaving 4 bases of the junction unmatched. The CDR3, as DNA: TGCGCCAGCAGCCAAGATGAGGGGACAGGTAATGAAAAACTGTTTTTT. Amino acids: CASSQDEGTGNEKLFF.

V usage is TRBV19 and J usage is TRBJ1-5; D gene unclear. V was clipped by 4 bases and J by 4 bases, with 8 bases between them. The CDR3 covers 13 residues. The germline V gene encodes CDR1 LNHDA and CDR2 SQIVND (reference sequence). The CDR3 here is CASSTQMNQPQHF. CDR3 nucleotide sequence: TGTGCCAGTAGTACCCAGATGAATCAGCCCCAGCATTTT.

V gene TRBV19 combines with J gene TRBJ1-3; D unclear. The CDR3 consists of 16 residues. The germline V gene has CDR1 LNHDA and CDR2 SQIVND (reference sequence). Trimming stripped 5 bases from V and 3 bases from J, with 17 bases between. In nucleotides, the CDR3 is TGTGCCAGTAGTCTTACCGGGGAACTTCTTGGAAACACCATATATTTT. Amino acid sequence: CASSLTGELLGNTIYF.

This clone came up once. This chain links TRBV28 with TRBJ1-3; TRBD1 matches 7 bases. The germline CDR1 and CDR2 sequences are MDHEN and SYDVKM. The CDR3 is 17 amino acids. V lost 4 bases to trimming and J lost 0 bases; unmatched junction nucleotides: 9. CDR3 region: CASSSGTAFYSGNTIYF. CDR3 nucleotides: TGTGCCAGCAGTTCCGGGACAGCCTTTTACTCTGGAAACACCATATATTTT.

The gene calls are TRBV6-1 and TRBJ2-1, with D possibly TRBD1 on 5 matching bases. The CDR3 runs to 15 residues. The ends were cut back, 1 base at V and 4 bases at J, with 11 bases in the middle. CDR1 MNHNS and CDR2 SASEGT come from the germline V gene. CDR3 in amino acids: CASSEGLGAYNEQFF. The CDR3, as DNA: TGTGCCAGCAGTGAAGGCCTAGGGGCGTACAATGAGCAGTTCTTC.

The gene calls are TRBV5-5 and TRBJ2-1; TRBD2 is a possible D gene (5 bases). Germline CDR1 SGHKS, CDR2 YYEKEE (reference sequence). The CDR3 length is 14 residues. The ends were cut back, 4 bases at V and 6 bases at J, with 14 bases in the middle. The CDR3 loop reads CASSPAGIPNEQFF. CDR3 nucleotide sequence: TGTGCCAGCAGCCCGGCCGGGATCCCCAATGAGCAGTTCTTC.

The V gene is TRBV5-1, the J gene TRBJ1-2, with 7 positions matching TRBD1. The CDR3 loop spans 14 amino acids. The trim removed 4 bases at V and 0 bases at J, leaving 3 bases unmatched. Germline CDR1 reads SGHRS; CDR2 reads YFSETQ. The CDR3 DNA sequence: TGCGCCAGCAGCCCGGGACAGCCTAACTATGGCTACACCTTC. It encodes CASSPGQPNYGYTF.

This rearrangement joins TRBV3-1 (or the pseudogene TRBV3-2) to TRBJ1-4, with 7 bases matching TRBD1. The CDR3 covers 17 residues. Losses at the gene ends were 4 bases for V and 0 bases for J; bases not matched to a gene: 8. Germline values: CDR1 LGHDT, CDR2 YNNKEL (reference sequence). The CDR3 loop is CASSLISGTATNEKLFF. DNA of the CDR3: TGTGCCAGCAGCCTTATTTCTGGGACAGCAACTAATGAAAAACTGTTTTTT.

The chain couples TRBV6-6 to TRBJ1-2; D gene unclear. The V and J ends lost 0 bases and 2 bases respectively, with 10 bases between them. CDR1 is MNHNY and CDR2 is SVGAGI in the germline V gene (reference sequence). The CDR3 contains 15 residues. The CDR3 spells CASSYSSLLNYGYTF. CDR3 nucleotide sequence: TGTGCCAGCAGTTACTCGAGTCTGCTCAACTATGGCTACACCTTC.

The V gene is TRBV9, the J gene TRBJ2-3, with D hard to call. Trimming pared 4 bases from V and 0 bases from J, leaving 9 bases between. The CDR3 length is 14 residues. CDR1 is SGDLS, CDR2 YYNGEE, per germline. As DNA, the CDR3 is TGTGCCAGCAGCCCAGGTGTTAGCACAGATACGCAGTATTTT. As protein: CASSPGVSTDTQYF.

V gene TRBV6-5 combines with J gene TRBJ1-6, with D possibly being TRBD1 (6 bases). The germline V gene has CDR1 MNHEY and CDR2 SVGAGI. This CDR3 comprises 13 residues. The V and J ends lost 5 bases and 10 bases respectively, with 12 bases between them. CDR3 DNA sequence: TGTGCCAGCAGTCATCTCAGGGGATCACCCCTCCACTTT. Protein: CASSHLRGSPLHF.

The chain has TRBV7-9 and TRBJ1-2; tentative D call: TRBD1 (6 bases). The CDR3 loop spans 12 amino acids. Germline CDR1 reads SEHNR; CDR2 reads FQNEAQ (reference sequence). Trimming took off 3 bases at V and 6 bases at J, with 8 bases between the two ends. CDR3 DNA: TGTGCCAGCAGCTTCGGGGGCGATGGCTACACCTTC. Translating it yields CASSFGGDGYTF.

This clone was counted a few times. The J gene is TRBJ1-5, the V gene TRBV6-5; D call uncertain. The CDR3 runs to 15 residues. Trimming cost V 8 bases and J 1 base, with 15 bases left between them. CDR1 MNHEY and CDR2 SVGAGI come from the germline V gene. The CDR3 is CASRRVVASNQPQHF. The CDR3 region has the DNA TGTGCCAGCCGCAGAGTGGTAGCGAGCAATCAGCCCCAGCATTTT.

The chain is built from TRBV4-2 and TRBJ1-1; D might be TRBD1 (5 bases). The CDR3 covers 12 residues. From germline, CDR1 is LGHNA and CDR2 YNFKEQ. The V gene lost 1 base and the J gene lost 10 bases, with 10 bases spanning the gap. This CDR3 is CASSQAPGRAFF. CDR3 coding DNA: TGTGCCAGCAGCCAAGCCCCAGGGAGAGCTTTCTTT.

The gene calls are TRBV12-3 or TRBV12-4 and TRBJ1-5; no firm D call. The ends were cut back, 5 bases at V and 9 bases at J, with 11 bases in the middle. The CDR3 covers 12 residues. The CDR3 here is CASSTGQRPQHF. The CDR3 DNA reads as TGTGCCAGCAGTACTGGCCAACGGCCCCAGCATTTT.

The gene calls are TRBV7-2 and TRBJ2-7; 11 nucleotides align to TRBD2. Unmatched junction bases numbered 0, after V lost 2 bases and J lost 3 bases. Per germline, CDR1 SGHTA and CDR2 FQGNSA. This CDR3 is built from 14 residues. CDR3 sequence (DNA): TGTGCCAGCAGCTTACTAGCGGGGGGCTACGAGCAGTACTTC. It yields the protein CASSLLAGGYEQYF.

This chain uses TRBV10-3 with TRBJ1-5; D is unclear. The CDR3 is 14 amino acids. CDR1 is ENHRY, CDR2 SYGVKD, per germline. The V and J ends lost 0 bases and 5 bases respectively, with 8 bases between them. CDR3 nucleotides: TGTGCCATCAGTGAGTCAGGAAGAGATCAGCCCCAGCATTTT. This codes for CAISESGRDQPQHF.

The chain joins TRBV4-2 to TRBJ1-2, with 8 bases aligning to TRBD1. This CDR3 is 16 amino acids long. Germline loops: CDR1 LGHNA, CDR2 YNFKEQ. V trimming: 3 bases; J trimming: 7 bases; junction bases outside the gene matches: 13. The DNA of the CDR3 is TGTGCCAGCAGCCACGGACAGGGAAAACAATTTCTTGGCTACACCTTC. Translated, it gives CASSHGQGKQFLGYTF.

V gene TRBV15 combines with J gene TRBJ2-7, with D perhaps matching TRBD2 (5 bases). This CDR3 spans 16 amino acids. Germline V gives CDR1 LNHNV, CDR2 YYDKDF (reference sequence). The germline V and J ends were trimmed by 8 bases and 0 bases, with 20 bases remaining between them. The CDR3, as DNA: TGTGCCACCCACCACCCGAGGGATATGAGCTCCTACGAGCAGTACTTC. Protein sequence: CATHHPRDMSSYEQYF. Full variable domain (rest looked up from reference TRBV15 and TRBJ2-7): DAMVIQNPRYQVTQFGKPVTLSCSQTLNHNVMYWYQQKSSQAPKLLFHYYDKDFNNEADTPDNFQSRRPNTSFCFLDIRSPGLGDTAMYLCATHHPRDMSSYEQYFGPGTRLTVT.

This clone is a singleton in its sample. The rearrangement uses TRBV7-2 and TRBJ2-3, with TRBD2 identical over 12 bases. J was trimmed by 6 bases and V by 4 bases; bases with no gene match: 8. This CDR3 region has 16 residues. Germline CDR1 and CDR2: SGHTA and FQGNSA. The CDR3 DNA reads TGTGCCAGCAGCTCTGGACTAGCGGGGCAAGGGGATACGCAGTATTTT. Encoded protein: CASSSGLAGQGDTQYF.

CDR3 DNA: TGTGCCAGCAGCTTACCAGGAGCTAAGAACACTGAAGCTTTCTTT. Translation: CASSLPGAKNTEAFF. This chain uses TRBV7-9 with TRBJ1-1; D remains ambiguous. This CDR3 has 15 amino acids. From germline, CDR1 is SEHNR and CDR2 FQNEAQ (reference sequence). Between the trimmed V and J ends, which lost 2 bases and 1 base, there was a span of 11 bases.

The chain has TRBV7-2 and TRBJ1-2; TRBD1 might be the D (5 bases). This CDR3 is built from 14 residues. With 4 bases removed from V and 5 bases from J, the gap between germline ends came to 14 bases. CDR1 SGHTA and CDR2 FQGNSA come from the germline V gene. CDR3 coding DNA: TGTGCCAGCAGCTCTTCCGGGACGATTTATGGCTACACCTTC. This codes for CASSSSGTIYGYTF.

The rearrangement links TRBV19 to TRBJ1-1, with no clear D. V was clipped by 0 bases and J by 3 bases, with 11 bases between them. The CDR3 covers 15 residues. Germline assignment: CDR1 LNHDA and CDR2 SQIVND (reference sequence). Here the CDR3 reads CASSIERAHYTEAFF. The CDR3 DNA is TGTGCCAGTAGTATAGAGCGGGCGCATTACACTGAAGCTTTCTTT.

V usage is TRBV10-1 and J usage is TRBJ1-6; possibly TRBD1 for D (5 bases). The ends were cut back, 0 bases at V and 10 bases at J, with 10 bases in the middle. CDR1 and CDR2 (germline): WNHNN, SYGVQD (reference sequence). This CDR3 has 14 amino acids. The CDR3 reads CASSESVGGSPLHF. CDR3 DNA sequence: TGCGCCAGCAGTGAGTCGGTGGGGGGATCACCCCTCCACTTT.

The chain is built from TRBV6-5 and TRBJ2-2; D remains unclear. The CDR3 runs to 13 residues. Trimming left V 4 bases short and J 4 bases short, with 7 bases between. Germline V gene data show CDR1 as MNHEY and CDR2 as SVGAGI. CDR3 DNA sequence: TGTGCCAGCAGTTCGCAAGTCACCGGGGAGCTGTTTTTT. Protein: CASSSQVTGELFF.